The source of this T cell receptor (beta chain) is a study of OX40 agonist ivuxolimab in advanced cancers. This clone ranks as medium-sized. Sequenced by immunoSEQ multiplex PCR; TCRdb stores in-frame clones only, minus some. The sample lists more than 65,000 clones; nearly 90% were seen once. The sequence was collected from an adult with an advanced solid tumor such as melanoma, head and neck, liver or kidney cancer. This material consisted of CD4+ or CD8+ T cells sorted from blood, taken in a trial of the OX40 agonist ivuxolimab.

CDR3 in amino acids: CASSYSGVSNQPQHF. The CDR3 DNA is TGTGCCAGCAGTTACTCAGGGGTGAGCAATCAGCCCCAGCATTTT. The V gene is TRBV6-5, the J gene TRBJ1-5; TRBD1 might be the D (5 bases). CDR1 is MNHEY and CDR2 is SVGAGI in the germline V gene. The CDR3 spans 15 residues. Trimming took off 0 bases at V and 1 base at J, with 7 bases between the two ends.